Listed below are T cell receptor beta chains from one sample, sequenced in a study of T-cell memory formation after mild COVID-19. TCRdb ran MiXCR on the 5' RACE reads and lists one entry per CDR3 protein. The sample has more than 100,000 distinct CDR3 sequences, about 6.5% seen once. The specimen was PBMCs or a T cell subset sorted from them (not recorded which). The receptors here all came from an adult woman who had mild COVID-19 (a few samples of this study predate the infection). Cell type and time point are not known. Both conserved end residues are part of each CDR3. D genes are given only for firm matches. Not all rows give a size; the values are once, few, many and, for expanded clones, a class.

cdr3_aa: CASSSGTNTGELFF; cdr3_nt: TGTGCCAGCAGTTCAGGGACCAACACCGGGGAGCTGTTTTTT; v_call: TRBV12-3/TRBV12-4; clone_size: many; j_call: TRBJ2-2; d_call: NA
cdr3_aa: CASSLLGVGNTEAFF; cdr3_nt: TGTGCCAGCAGCCTTCTGGGGGTAGGTAACACTGAAGCTTTCTTT; v_call: TRBV5-5; clone_size: NA; j_call: TRBJ1-1; d_call: NA
cdr3_aa: CASSAYVGHNEQFF; cdr3_nt: TGTGCCAGCAGTGCGTACGTGGGGCACAATGAGCAGTTCTTC; v_call: TRBV2; clone_size: NA; j_call: TRBJ2-1; d_call: NA
cdr3_aa: CASSYGHGYTF; cdr3_nt: TGTGCCAGTAGTTACGGCCATGGCTACACCTTC; v_call: TRBV19; clone_size: NA; j_call: TRBJ1-2; d_call: NA
cdr3_aa: CASRKNTEAFF; cdr3_nt: TGTGCCAGCAGGAAAAACACTGAAGCTTTCTTT; v_call: TRBV5-4; clone_size: many; j_call: TRBJ1-1; d_call: NA
cdr3_aa: CASSQEGFSYNEQFF; cdr3_nt: TGCGCCAGCAGCCAAGAGGGGTTTTCCTACAATGAGCAGTTCTTC; v_call: TRBV4-1; clone_size: few; j_call: TRBJ2-1; d_call: NA
cdr3_aa: CSARGGYVHEQYF; cdr3_nt: TGCAGTGCTAGAGGAGGGTATGTCCACGAGCAGTACTTC; v_call: TRBV20-1; clone_size: NA; j_call: TRBJ2-7; d_call: NA
cdr3_aa: CASSPGTENIQYF; cdr3_nt: TGTGCCAGCAGCCCCGGGACAGAAAACATTCAGTACTTC; v_call: TRBV3-1; clone_size: NA; j_call: TRBJ2-4; d_call: TRBD1
cdr3_aa: CASSLAGGLYEQYF; cdr3_nt: TGTGCCAGCAGTTTAGCGGGCGGTCTCTACGAGCAGTACTTC; v_call: TRBV12-3/TRBV12-4; clone_size: NA; j_call: TRBJ2-7; d_call: NA
cdr3_aa: CASSLVGQGTRMNTEAFF; cdr3_nt: TGCGCCAGCAGCTTGGTGGGACAGGGGACCCGAATGAACACTGAAGCTTTCTTT; v_call: TRBV5-1; clone_size: many; j_call: TRBJ1-1; d_call: TRBD1
cdr3_aa: CASSFAQGNYGYTF; cdr3_nt: TGTGCCAGCAGCTTCGCTCAGGGGAACTATGGCTACACCTTC; v_call: TRBV7-2; clone_size: few; j_call: TRBJ1-2; d_call: NA
cdr3_aa: CASSPPSRGGNEAFF; cdr3_nt: TGTGCCAGCTCACCTCCGTCGCGGGGGGGTAATGAAGCTTTCTTT; v_call: TRBV18; clone_size: NA; j_call: TRBJ1-1; d_call: NA
cdr3_aa: CASSSFISASSGAPLADTQYF; cdr3_nt: TGTGCCAGCAGTTCTTTTATAAGTGCGTCTAGCGGGGCCCCTCTAGCAGATACGCAGTATTTT; v_call: TRBV6-6; clone_size: few; j_call: TRBJ2-3; d_call: TRBD2
cdr3_aa: CATSRRGSGSDGYTF; cdr3_nt: TGTGCCACCAGCAGGCGCGGATCGGGGTCTGATGGCTACACCTTC; v_call: TRBV15; clone_size: NA; j_call: TRBJ1-2; d_call: NA
cdr3_aa: CASSYSGGPNTEAFF; cdr3_nt: TGTGCCAGCAGTTACTCCGGGGGGCCGAACACTGAAGCTTTCTTT; v_call: TRBV6-2/TRBV6-3; clone_size: few; j_call: TRBJ1-1; d_call: NA
cdr3_aa: CASSFPVTDTQYF; cdr3_nt: TGTGCCAGCAGCTTTCCTGTCACAGATACGCAGTATTTT; v_call: TRBV7-9; clone_size: few; j_call: TRBJ2-3; d_call: NA
cdr3_aa: CASSKVRPGATKQFF; cdr3_nt: TGTGCCAGCAGCAAAGTAAGGCCCGGCGCCACTAAGCAGTTCTTC; v_call: TRBV21-1; clone_size: few; j_call: TRBJ2-1; d_call: NA
cdr3_aa: CASSLIAGAGTDTQYF; cdr3_nt: TGCGCCAGCAGCTTGATCGCGGGGGCAGGGACAGATACGCAGTATTTT; v_call: TRBV5-1; clone_size: few; j_call: TRBJ2-3; d_call: NA
cdr3_aa: CASRQSSGANVLTF; cdr3_nt: TGTGCCAGCAGACAGAGCTCTGGGGCCAACGTCCTGACTTTC; v_call: TRBV12-3/TRBV12-4; clone_size: few; j_call: TRBJ2-6; d_call: NA
cdr3_aa: CASRSTGGYGYTF; cdr3_nt: TGTGCCAGCAGGTCGACAGGGGGCTATGGCTACACCTTC; v_call: TRBV6-1; clone_size: few; j_call: TRBJ1-2; d_call: TRBD1
cdr3_aa: CASSATGRSSGANVLTF; cdr3_nt: TGTGCCAGCAGCGCCACGGGACGGAGCTCTGGGGCCAACGTCCTGACTTTC; v_call: TRBV9; clone_size: few; j_call: TRBJ2-6; d_call: NA
cdr3_aa: CASSQGYRAYEQYF; cdr3_nt: TGTGCCAGCAGCCAAGGGTACAGAGCCTACGAGCAGTACTTC; v_call: TRBV14; clone_size: NA; j_call: TRBJ2-7; d_call: NA
cdr3_aa: CSVHRAEAFF; cdr3_nt: TGCAGCGTCCACAGGGCTGAAGCTTTCTTT; v_call: TRBV29-1; clone_size: few; j_call: TRBJ1-1; d_call: NA
cdr3_aa: CASSLRAPDTQYF; cdr3_nt: TGCGCCAGCAGCTTGAGGGCCCCTGATACGCAGTATTTT; v_call: TRBV5-1; clone_size: many; j_call: TRBJ2-3; d_call: NA
cdr3_aa: CASSPRSATNEKLFF; cdr3_nt: TGTGCCAGCTCACCTCGGAGTGCAACTAATGAAAAACTGTTTTTT; v_call: TRBV18; clone_size: few; j_call: TRBJ1-4; d_call: NA
cdr3_aa: CASTHLRNINTGELFF; cdr3_nt: TGTGCCAGCACACACCTTCGGAACATCAACACCGGGGAGCTGTTTTTT; v_call: TRBV12-3/TRBV12-4; clone_size: many; j_call: TRBJ2-2; d_call: NA
cdr3_aa: CASSPRLAGWETQYF; cdr3_nt: TGTGCCAGCAGCCCCCGTCTAGCGGGATGGGAGACCCAGTACTTC; v_call: TRBV14; clone_size: few; j_call: TRBJ2-5; d_call: TRBD2
cdr3_aa: CASSLLAGSSYSNSPLHF; cdr3_nt: TGTGCCAGCAGTTTACTGGCAGGGAGTTCATATTCTAATTCACCCCTCCACTTT; v_call: TRBV28; clone_size: NA; j_call: TRBJ1-6; d_call: NA
cdr3_aa: CASSPGSTDGEQFF; cdr3_nt: TGCGCCAGCAGCCCGGGGTCTACTGATGGTGAGCAGTTCTTC; v_call: TRBV5-1; clone_size: NA; j_call: TRBJ2-1; d_call: NA
cdr3_aa: CASSFMGAGANVLTF; cdr3_nt: TGTGCCAGCAGTTTTATGGGTGCTGGGGCCAACGTCCTGACTTTC; v_call: TRBV12-3/TRBV12-4; clone_size: few; j_call: TRBJ2-6; d_call: NA
cdr3_aa: CASRSTGIGTEAFF; cdr3_nt: TGTGCCAGCAGGTCGACAGGGATCGGCACTGAAGCTTTCTTT; v_call: TRBV12-3/TRBV12-4; clone_size: NA; j_call: TRBJ1-1; d_call: TRBD1
cdr3_aa: CSARPGGASSYNEQFF; cdr3_nt: TGCAGTGCCCGACCCGGGGGGGCTAGCTCCTACAATGAGCAGTTCTTC; v_call: TRBV20-1; clone_size: many; j_call: TRBJ2-1; d_call: TRBD2
cdr3_aa: CASSLGRTSGSTLEQFF; cdr3_nt: TGTGCCAGCAGCTTAGGGAGGACTAGCGGGAGCACGCTTGAGCAGTTCTTC; v_call: TRBV7-9; clone_size: many; j_call: TRBJ2-1; d_call: TRBD2
cdr3_aa: CASRPTLAGVPYEQYF; cdr3_nt: TGCGCCAGCAGGCCTACCCTAGCGGGTGTGCCCTACGAGCAGTACTTC; v_call: TRBV4-1; clone_size: few; j_call: TRBJ2-7; d_call: TRBD2
cdr3_aa: CASSLEWEGETQYF; cdr3_nt: TGTGCCAGCAGCTTGGAGTGGGAGGGGGAGACCCAGTACTTC; v_call: TRBV5-6; clone_size: few; j_call: TRBJ2-5; d_call: TRBD2
cdr3_aa: CASSWGGLQETQYF; cdr3_nt: TGTGCCAGCAGCTGGGGGGGACTTCAAGAGACCCAGTACTTC; v_call: TRBV7-2; clone_size: few; j_call: TRBJ2-5; d_call: TRBD2
cdr3_aa: CASSLDRGTLGEQFF; cdr3_nt: TGTGCCAGCAGCTTAGATCGCGGGACCCTAGGAGAGCAGTTCTTC; v_call: TRBV7-2; clone_size: many; j_call: TRBJ2-1; d_call: NA
cdr3_aa: CASSQAGASSYEQYF; cdr3_nt: TGTGCCAGCAGCCAGGCGGGAGCGTCATCCTACGAGCAGTACTTC; v_call: TRBV4-2; clone_size: many; j_call: TRBJ2-7; d_call: TRBD2
cdr3_aa: CSARYSYNEQFF; cdr3_nt: TGCAGCGCGCGGTACTCCTACAATGAGCAGTTCTTC; v_call: TRBV29-1; clone_size: NA; j_call: TRBJ2-1; d_call: NA
cdr3_aa: CASSSSGTNTEAFF; cdr3_nt: TGTGCCAGCAGTTCATCCGGGACGAACACTGAAGCTTTCTTT; v_call: TRBV12-3/TRBV12-4; clone_size: NA; j_call: TRBJ1-1; d_call: NA
cdr3_aa: CASSKRQLLAKNIQYF; cdr3_nt: TGTGCCAGCAGCAAGAGACAGTTACTAGCCAAAAACATTCAGTACTTC; v_call: TRBV9; clone_size: many; j_call: TRBJ2-4; d_call: NA
cdr3_aa: CASSESTVYTQYF; cdr3_nt: TGTGCCAGCAGTGAGTCGACGGTCTATACGCAGTATTTT; v_call: TRBV6-1; clone_size: many; j_call: TRBJ2-3; d_call: NA
cdr3_aa: CASSYSWTSGKSHEQFF; cdr3_nt: TGTGCCAGCAGTTACTCCTGGACTAGCGGGAAATCCCATGAGCAGTTCTTC; v_call: TRBV6-6; clone_size: NA; j_call: TRBJ2-1; d_call: TRBD2
cdr3_aa: CASSLLGSTQHF; cdr3_nt: TGTGCCAGCAGTTTGTTAGGGTCGACCCAGCATTTT; v_call: TRBV12-3/TRBV12-4; clone_size: NA; j_call: TRBJ1-5; d_call: NA
cdr3_aa: CASSLFVGTSRHNEQFF; cdr3_nt: TGTGCCAGCAGCTTATTCGTCGGGACTTCCAGACACAATGAGCAGTTCTTC; v_call: TRBV11-2; clone_size: many; j_call: TRBJ2-1; d_call: NA
cdr3_aa: CATSRDSGQSSNQPQHF; cdr3_nt: TGTGCCACCAGCAGAGATTCCGGACAGTCTAGCAATCAGCCCCAGCATTTT; v_call: TRBV15; clone_size: few; j_call: TRBJ1-5; d_call: NA
cdr3_aa: CASSPRTSGSFKQYF; cdr3_nt: TGTGCCAGCAGTCCCCGGACTAGCGGGAGTTTCAAGCAGTACTTC; v_call: TRBV12-3/TRBV12-4; clone_size: many; j_call: TRBJ2-7; d_call: TRBD2
cdr3_aa: CAWTAGANVLTF; cdr3_nt: TGTGCCTGGACTGCTGGGGCCAACGTCCTGACTTTC; v_call: TRBV30; clone_size: few; j_call: TRBJ2-6; d_call: NA
cdr3_aa: CASSPRTSPNEQFF; cdr3_nt: TGCGCCAGCAGCCCCCGGACTAGCCCCAATGAGCAGTTCTTC; v_call: TRBV4-1; clone_size: NA; j_call: TRBJ2-1; d_call: TRBD2
cdr3_aa: CASSLGYSSSYEQYF; cdr3_nt: TGTGCCAGCAGCTTAGGCTACAGCAGCTCCTACGAGCAGTACTTC; v_call: TRBV7-2; clone_size: many; j_call: TRBJ2-7; d_call: NA
cdr3_aa: CASSQFLAGGGNEQFF; cdr3_nt: TGCGCCAGCAGCCAATTCCTAGCGGGAGGGGGCAATGAGCAGTTCTTC; v_call: TRBV4-3; clone_size: many; j_call: TRBJ2-1; d_call: TRBD2
cdr3_aa: CASSAQGAGELFF; cdr3_nt: TGCGCCAGCAGCGCGCAGGGGGCCGGGGAGCTGTTTTTT; v_call: TRBV5-1; clone_size: many; j_call: TRBJ2-2; d_call: TRBD1
cdr3_aa: CASSSTPGVGQYF; cdr3_nt: TGTGCCAGCAGCTCAACCCCCGGAGTCGGGCAGTACTTC; v_call: TRBV12-3/TRBV12-4; clone_size: many; j_call: TRBJ2-7; d_call: NA